This paragraph covers one TCR beta chain sequence. This sample is part of a study of blood T cell repertoires in COVID-19. Trimming removed 4 bases from V and 3 bases from J; junction bases left unmatched: 8. The CDR3 spans 16 residues. Germline lookup yields CDR1 SGHTA and CDR2 FQGNSA. Sequencing was performed with immunoSEQ multiplex PCR; in TCRdb, only in-frame clones are kept and a portion is missing. The sample includes 100,000 to 150,000 clones, more than 70% of them seen just once. Sequencing input: peripheral blood. The rearrangement joins TRBV7-2 to TRBJ2-7; TRBD2 matches 11 bases. This receptor was obtained from a man older than 75 with active or convalescent COVID-19. The CDR3 DNA is TGTGCCAGCAGCTCGACCTTAGCGGGGGGGCGCTACGAGCAGTACTTC. It specifies CASSSTLAGGRYEQYF.